This is a list of T cell receptor delta chains from one sample in a study of fetal and pediatric gammadelta thymocytes. TCRdb re-processed the reads via CATT. The data contain thousands of delta-chain clones, roughly a quarter of them singletons. Sequenced sample: non-Vgamma9Vdelta2 gamma-delta T cells from the thymus. The receptors stem from a child who underwent cardiac surgery and was recorded as healthy. Each CDR3 is given with its conserved first and last residue. A D gene is named only where the DNA matches it firmly. A clone size is listed for some rows: how often the clone was seen (once, few, many), or a class if it is expanded.

TRDV1	TRDJ1	medium-sized	TRDD3	CALGEEVPSWGIRVYTDKLIF	TGTGCTCTTGGGGAAGAAGTACCTAGCTGGGGGATACGTGTTTACACCGATAAACTCATCTTT
TRDV1	TRDJ3	large	.	CALGELLGTPASWDTRQMFF	TGTGCTCTTGGGGAACTCCTGGGGACACCCGCATCCTGGGACACCCGACAGATGTTTTTC
TRDV1	TRDJ1	medium-sized	TRDD3	CALGEALPWGILRYTDKLIF	TGTGCTCTTGGGGAAGCCCTTCCGTGGGGGATACTCCGGTACACCGATAAACTCATCTTT
TRDV1	TRDJ1	few	TRDD3	CALGELAFRWGILGDKLIF	TGTGCTCTTGGGGAATTGGCCTTCCGCTGGGGGATACTCGGCGATAAACTCATCTTT
TRDV1	TRDJ1	medium-sized	TRDD3	CALGELTPYWGIRVADKLIF	TGTGCTCTTGGGGAACTTACCCCGTACTGGGGGATACGGGTGGCCGATAAACTCATCTTT
TRDV1	TRDJ1	medium-sized	TRDD3	CALGEPPSYRLYWGIHVPDKLIF	TGTGCTCTTGGGGAGCCGCCTTCCTACCGACTGTACTGGGGGATACACGTCCCCGATAAACTCATCTTT
TRAV36/DV7	TRDJ1	.	TRDD2	CAVSVNSFLATDKLIF	TGTGCTGTCTCCGTAAATTCCTTCCTAGCCACCGATAAACTCATCTTT
TRDV1	TRDJ1	few	TRDD3	CALGERSSTGGYHKPKDKLIF	TGTGCTCTTGGGGAACGGTCCTCTACTGGGGGATATCATAAGCCGAAGGATAAACTCATCTTT
TRDV1	TRDJ1	large	TRDD3	CALGERPSYEYWGIKTDKLIF	TGTGCTCTTGGGGAACGGCCTTCCTACGAGTACTGGGGGATAAAGACCGATAAACTCATCTTT
TRDV3	TRDJ1	.	TRDD3	CAFLHGGDTYTDKLIF	TGTGCCTTTCTTCACGGGGGGGATACTTACACCGATAAACTCATCTTT
TRDV1	TRDJ1	large	TRDD3	CALGELIPPSEVVWGIPDKLIF	TGTGCTCTTGGGGAACTAATCCCGCCTTCGGAAGTTGTCTGGGGGATACCCGATAAACTCATCTTT
TRDV1	TRDJ1	medium-sized	.	CALGALSGDVYTDKLIF	TGTGCTCTTGGGGCGCTAAGTGGGGATGTTTACACCGATAAACTCATCTTT
TRDV1	TRDJ1	few	TRDD3	CALGDLELGYADKLIF	TGTGCTCTTGGGGATCTTGAACTCGGATACGCCGATAAACTCATCTTT
TRDV1	TRDJ1	.	.	CALGGAFLSTGGHYTDKLIF	TGTGCTCTTGGGGGAGCCTTCCTAAGTACTGGGGGCCATTACACCGATAAACTCATCTTT
TRDV1	TRDJ2	.	TRDD3	CALGVCGPGDTPFTAQLFF	TGTGCTCTTGGGGTGTGTGGTCCGGGGGATACCCCTTTTACAGCACAACTCTTCTTT
TRDV1	TRDJ1	large	.	CALGEVTTKNPYTDKLIF	TGTGCTCTTGGGGAAGTGACCACGAAAAACCCGTACACCGATAAACTCATCTTT
TRDV1	TRDJ1	.	TRDD3	CALGKSGSTGGYGPDKLIF	TGTGCTCTTGGGAAATCCGGGAGTACTGGGGGATACGGCCCCGATAAACTCATCTTT
TRDV1	TRDJ1	medium-sized	TRDD3	CALGSSAPLQGGGGYEGVDKLIF	TGTGCTCTTGGGTCCTCTGCCCCCCTACAAGGTGGTGGGGGATACGAGGGGGTCGATAAACTCATCTTT
TRDV1	TRDJ1	large	.	CALGERRFFLLGKLIF	TGTGCTCTTGGGGAAAGACGCTTCTTTCTTTTAGGAAAACTCATCTTT
TRDV3	TRDJ1	.	TRDD3	CAFSPILGDTQIYTDKLIF	TGTGCCTTTTCTCCAATACTGGGGGATACGCAAATTTACACCGATAAACTCATCTTT
TRDV1	TRDJ1	medium-sized	TRDD3	CALGELPTSYRWGIPSNKLIF	TGTGCTCTTGGGGAACTTCCGACCTCCTACAGGTGGGGGATACCGAGCAATAAACTCATCTTT
TRDV1	TRDJ1	.	TRDD3	CALGVLGDTPPLDTDKLIF	TGTGCTCTTGGTGTGTTGGGGGATACCCCCCCTTTGGACACCGATAAACTCATCTTT
TRDV1	TRDJ1	medium-sized	.	CALGELRDGGYTDKLIF	TGTGCTCTTGGGGAACTGAGAGACGGGGGTTACACCGATAAACTCATCTTT
TRDV1	TRDJ2	medium-sized	.	CALGELEWGVTLTAQLFF	TGTGCTCTTGGGGAACTCGAATGGGGGGTCACTTTGACAGCACAACTCTTCTTT
TRDV3	TRDJ1	few	.	CAFSQRRGFGYTDKLIF	TGTGCCTTTTCGCAACGGCGGGGATTCGGGTACACCGATAAACTCATCTTT
TRDV1	TRDJ1	medium-sized	.	CALGKHDEGAGELMYTDKLIF	TGTGCTCTTGGGAAGCACGACGAGGGGGCTGGGGAACTTATGTACACCGATAAACTCATCTTT
TRDV1	TRDJ1	medium-sized	.	CALGEYPPLLGKLIF	TGTGCTCTTGGGGAATATCCGCCCCTTCTGGGGAAACTCATCTTT
TRDV1	TRDJ1	few	TRDD3	CALGEPRWLGADKLIF	TGTGCTCTTGGGGAACCTAGATGGCTGGGGGCCGATAAACTCATCTTT
TRDV1	TRDJ1	few	.	CALGDPNLGWYKLIF	TGTGCTCTTGGGGACCCTAACTTGGGCTGGTATAAACTCATCTTT
TRDV1	TRDJ1	medium-sized	TRDD3	CALGDLSYSYTLLGDVPSWYTDKLIF	TGTGCTCTTGGGGACCTTTCCTACTCATACACCCTACTGGGGGACGTCCCATCGTGGTACACCGATAAACTCATCTTT
TRDV1	TRDJ1	medium-sized	TRDD3	CALGDGYIVGGSSLVRLIF	TGTGCTCTTGGGGACGGCTATATTGTTGGGGGATCCTCCTTAGTTCGACTCATCTTT
TRDV1	TRDJ2	.	.	CALGEPSPRVWGMTAQLFF	TGTGCTCTTGGGGAACCATCCCCTAGGGTCTGGGGTATGACAGCACAACTCTTCTTT
TRDV1	TRDJ1	medium-sized	TRDD3	CALGGPGEKGISNNKLIF	TGTGCTCTTGGGGGCCCGGGGGAGAAGGGGATATCGAACAATAAACTCATCTTT
TRDV1	TRDJ1	.	TRDD3	CALGHTGGLYTDKLIF	TGTGCTCTTGGGCATACTGGGGGATTGTACACCGATAAACTCATCTTT
TRDV1	TRDJ1	.	TRDD3	CALGELPTWGDYTDKLIF	TGTGCTCTTGGGGAACTACCCACGTGGGGGGATTACACCGATAAACTCATCTTT
TRDV2	TRDJ3	medium-sized	.	CACDTVTRTSWDTRQMFF	TGTGCCTGTGACACCGTCACGCGAACCTCCTGGGACACCCGACAGATGTTTTTC
TRDV1	TRDJ1	.	.	CALGEHRDPGVGYTDKLIF	TGTGCTCTTGGGGAACATCGGGATCCCGGTGTCGGGTACACCGATAAACTCATCTTT
TRDV1	TRDJ1	few	.	CALGEFLRRGSSTYTDKLIF	TGTGCTCTTGGGGAATTCTTACGTCGGGGATCCTCGACATACACCGATAAACTCATCTTT
TRDV1	TRDJ1	medium-sized	TRDD3	CALGGPAFLGDTGGYARGPDKLIF	TGTGCTCTTGGGGGGCCGGCCTTCCTTGGCGATACTGGGGGATACGCACGGGGACCCGATAAACTCATCTTT